The 16 T cell receptor beta chains listed next were all sequenced from one sample in a study of cytomegalovirus exposure and HLA in healthy donors. In the PCR, 60 Vbeta and 13 Jbeta primers were used. TCRdb's table, derived via immunoSEQ multiplex PCR, lists solely in-frame clones and lacks some. The profile covers approximately 130,000 clones, with around 79% appearing a single time and about 6% taken by the ten largest. Sample: PBMCs. These receptors came from a woman between 40 and 55 years old in good health and CMV-seronegative.

This sequence joins TRBV5-8 and TRBJ1-1; a possible D gene is TRBD1 (5 bases). The ends were cut back, 0 bases at V and 3 bases at J, with 12 bases in the middle. This CDR3 is built from 15 residues. Germline values: CDR1 SGHTS, CDR2 YDEGEE. The CDR3 region has the DNA TGTGCCAGCAGCTTGGATCAGGTGGGGCACACTGAAGCTTTCTTT. Its translation is CASSLDQVGHTEAFF.

This clone was detected a few times. This sequence joins TRBV7-2 and TRBJ1-2; possible D gene TRBD1, 5 bases. Germline CDR1 is SGHTA and CDR2 is FQGNSA. The CDR3 length is 13 residues. Trimming removed 2 bases at V and 8 bases at J, with 12 bases between. The CDR3 DNA is TGTGCCAGCAGCTTACAGGGTGATGGGGGCTACACCTTC. Protein: CASSLQGDGGYTF. Full variable domain (remainder filled in from reference TRBV7-2 and TRBJ1-2): GAGVSQSPSNKVTEKGKDVELRCDPISGHTALYWYRQSLGQGLEFLIYFQGNSAPDKSGLPSDRFSAERTGGSVSTLTIQRTQQEDSAVYLCASSLQGDGGYTFGSGTRLTVV.

This clone has a handful of counts. J is TRBJ2-4 and V is TRBV11-2; 9 bases agree with TRBD1. The CDR3 has 16 amino acids. Germline V gene data show CDR1 as SGHAT and CDR2 as FQNNGV. With V trimmed by 8 bases and J by 4 bases, 12 bases remained unmatched. DNA of the CDR3: TGTGCCAGCTCCCTCCTAATGACAGGGGGGAAAAACATTCAGTACTTC. It encodes CASSLLMTGGKNIQYF.

The rearrangement joins TRBV6-5 to TRBJ2-5, with D possibly being TRBD2 (5 bases). In germline, CDR1 is MNHEY, CDR2 SVGAGI. This CDR3 has 14 amino acids. Trimming shortened V by 7 bases and J by 0 bases, and 12 bases separated the two germline ends. Here the CDR3 DNA reads TGTGCCAGCAAAGCCGGACTGTACCAAGAGACCCAGTACTTC. Residues: CASKAGLYQETQYF.

The chain uses TRBV4-1 and TRBJ2-7; weak D call: TRBD2 (5 bases). This CDR3 spans 16 amino acids. Deletions cut 1 base from V and 2 bases from J, with 15 bases between. Germline loops: CDR1 MGHRA, CDR2 YSYEKL. CDR3 region: CASSQVGPSPTYEQYF. Here the CDR3 DNA reads TGCGCCAGCAGCCAAGTAGGGCCTAGCCCCACCTACGAGCAGTACTTC.

The rearrangement links TRBV28 to TRBJ2-3, with unresolved D. V dropped 7 bases and J dropped 10 bases, with 15 bases sitting between them. This CDR3 comprises 12 residues. Germline CDR1 and CDR2: MDHEN and SYDVKM. The CDR3 loop is CASTLESEAQYF. Here the CDR3 DNA reads TGTGCCAGCACCCTCGAGTCAGAGGCGCAGTATTTT.

The chain recombines TRBV7-9 with TRBJ2-2; TRBD1 is a possible D gene (6 bases). V lost 5 bases and J 6 bases, leaving 10 bases between the germline ends. This CDR3 spans 13 amino acids. CDR1 is SEHNR and CDR2 is FQNEAQ in the germline V gene (reference sequence). Here the CDR3 reads CASSARTAGELFF. In DNA form, the CDR3 reads TGTGCCAGCAGCGCAAGGACAGCCGGGGAGCTGTTTTTT.

The chain is built from TRBV9 and TRBJ2-4, with D possibly matching TRBD2 (6 bases). The germline CDR1 and CDR2 sequences are SGDLS and YYNGEE. Trimming cost V 4 bases and J 0 bases, with 20 bases left between them. This CDR3 region has 18 residues. The CDR3 spells CASSPRLGGAGAKNIQYF. The CDR3 DNA follows: TGTGCCAGCAGCCCCCGCCTAGGAGGAGCGGGAGCCAAAAACATTCAGTACTTC. Using reference TRBV9 and TRBJ2-4 for the parts outside the CDR3, the full variable domain is DSGVTQTPKHLITATGQRVTLRCSPRSGDLSVYWYQQSLDQGLQFLIQYYNGEERAKGNILERFSAQQFPDLHSELNLSSLELGDSALYFCASSPRLGGAGAKNIQYFGAGTRLSVL.

This sequence joins TRBV5-1 and TRBJ2-7, with D perhaps matching TRBD2 (5 bases). Germline V gene sequence: CDR1 SGHRS, CDR2 YFSETQ. The CDR3 is 13 amino acids. V dropped 4 bases and J dropped 2 bases, with 10 bases sitting between them. In DNA, the CDR3 is TGCGCCAGCAGCCCGGACGGGACCTACGAGCAGTACTTC. Translated, it gives CASSPDGTYEQYF.

The chain carries TRBV7-3 and TRBJ2-7; a weak D match, TRBD2 (5 bases). Trimming removed 5 bases from V and 6 bases from J, with 14 bases in between. CDR1 and CDR2 from the germline V gene are SGHTA and FQGTGA. This CDR3 is built from 13 residues. The CDR3 loop is CASSPISGSEQYF. CDR3 sequence (DNA): TGTGCCAGCAGCCCGATTTCGGGGAGCGAGCAGTACTTC.

To note about this clone: An end of the junction does not agree with germline; a read error may underlie this. The chain carries TRBV7-9 and TRBJ1-2, with 7 bases matching TRBD1. The length of the CDR3 is 14 residues. CDR1 and CDR2 (germline): SEHNR, FQNEAQ (reference sequence). The CDR3 reads CSSSLGRDSYGYTF. DNA for the CDR3: TGTTCCAGCAGCTTAGGCCGGGACAGCTATGGCTACACCTTC. Full variable domain (rest looked up from reference TRBV7-9 and TRBJ1-2): DTGVSQNPRHKITKRGQNVTFRCDPISEHNRLYWYRQTLGQGPEFLTYFQNEAQLEKSRLLSDRFSAERPKGSFSTLEIQRTEQGDSAMYLCSSSLGRDSYGYTFGSGTRLTVV.

The chain is built from TRBV19 and TRBJ1-5, with D uncertain. Between the trimmed V and J ends, which lost 6 bases and 0 bases, there was a span of 12 bases. CDR1 is LNHDA, CDR2 SQIVND, per germline (reference sequence). The CDR3 sequence is 15 residues long. The CDR3 here is CASRIHNYSNQPQHF. Written as DNA, the CDR3 is TGTGCCAGTAGAATCCACAATTATAGCAATCAGCCCCAGCATTTT.

The chain's CDR3 is CASSYRDRNNYGYTF. CDR3 DNA sequence: TGTGCCAGCAGCTACCGGGACAGAAATAACTATGGCTACACCTTC. The chain joins TRBV7-2 to TRBJ1-2, with 7 bases fitting TRBD1. Germline V gives CDR1 SGHTA, CDR2 FQGNSA. The CDR3 loop spans 15 amino acids. V was clipped by 4 bases and J by 1 base; unmatched bases: 6.

The V and J genes are TRBV5-1 and TRBJ2-6; possible D gene TRBD2, 5 bases. The CDR3 is 16 amino acids. V lost 0 bases and J 1 base, leaving 8 bases between the germline ends. Germline values: CDR1 SGHRS, CDR2 YFSETQ. The chain's CDR3 is CASSLVRGSGANVLTF. The CDR3 bases are TGCGCCAGCAGCTTGGTCAGAGGGTCTGGGGCCAACGTCCTGACTTTC.

In this sample, this clone turned up once. The V gene is TRBV5-1, the J gene TRBJ2-2; D may be TRBD1 (5 bases). This CDR3 has 14 residues. CDR1 and CDR2 (germline): SGHRS, YFSETQ. V lost 2 bases and J lost 0, with 5 bases in between. The CDR3 bases are TGCGCCAGCAGCTTACAGGCGAACACCGGGGAGCTGTTTTTT. This codes for CASSLQANTGELFF.

The gene calls are TRBV9 and TRBJ2-7; the D gene is possibly TRBD1 (8 bases). The germline CDR1 and CDR2 sequences are SGDLS and YYNGEE. The germline V and J ends were trimmed by 2 bases and 5 bases, with 14 bases remaining between them. The CDR3 runs 14 residues. As DNA, the CDR3 is TGTGCCAGCAGCGTTACAGGGGGGGTCGACGAGCAGTACTTC. This sequence encodes CASSVTGGVDEQYF.